These 18 T cell receptor beta chains came from one sample sequenced in a study of response to subunit inactivated influenza vaccine (dated by TCRdb to 2016 to 2019). The protocol used for the library was RT-PCR. The reads were generated on an Illumina HiSeq 2500. TCRdb took the public reads, trimmed them with fastp at Q25, ran MiXCR for clone calling and kept in-frame beta chains. Every entry covers one CDR3 protein and lists the most common genes and DNA from its rows. The sample has about 500,000 distinct CDR3 sequences on record, approximately 7.8% of them singletons. The ten largest clones capture roughly 14% of the sample. The specimen was PBMCs from blood, collected around 25 months after vaccination. Receptors were obtained from a man between 50 and 70 years old who received an inactivated influenza vaccine. Donor details come from another sample of the same person, matched by shared clones.

In its sample, this clonotype was seen a few times. This chain joins TRBV3-1 and TRBJ2-5; 9 nucleotides match TRBD2. Germline V gene sequence: CDR1 LGHDT, CDR2 YNNKEL (reference sequence). The CDR3 runs 15 residues. The V gene end was trimmed by 3 bases and the J gene end by 5 bases; junction bases not matched to a gene: 7. The CDR3 spells CASSQTLAGFETQYF. CDR3 bases: TGTGCCAGCAGCCAGACTCTAGCGGGGTTTGAGACCCAGTACTTC.

This rearrangement joins TRBV28 to TRBJ2-7; D may match TRBD1 or TRBD2 (6 bases each). Per germline, CDR1 MDHEN and CDR2 SYDVKM. This CDR3 has 12 amino acids. Trimming removed 8 bases from V and 5 bases from J, with 13 bases in between. In nucleotides, the CDR3 is TGTGCCAGCTCCTGGGGGGCGAACGAGCAGTACTTC. It codes for CASSWGANEQYF.

In its sample, this clonotype was seen a few times. The chain has TRBV3-1 and TRBJ2-3; D possibly corresponds to TRBD1 (6 bases). Trimming left V 5 bases short and J 2 bases short, with 11 bases between. Germline lookup yields CDR1 LGHDT and CDR2 YNNKEL (reference sequence). The CDR3 spans 14 residues. CDR3 sequence (DNA): TGTGCCAGCAGCGTGGACAGCTACACAGATACGCAGTATTTT. This translates into CASSVDSYTDTQYF.

This clonotype was seen repeatedly, ten times or more. The rearrangement uses TRBV12-3 or TRBV12-4 and TRBJ2-7; no firm D call. The CDR3 is 13 amino acids. V was shortened by 3 bases and J by 3 bases, with 9 bases between the two germline ends. Written as DNA, the CDR3 is TGTGCCAGCAGTTTGAGTCGATTCTACGAGCAGTACTTC. It encodes CASSLSRFYEQYF.

This clonotype was seen a few times. This chain connects TRBV4-2 to TRBJ1-2, with 9 bases that match TRBD1. Germline assignment: CDR1 LGHNA and CDR2 YNFKEQ. V lost 0 bases, J lost 4 bases, and 6 bases stayed unmatched. The CDR3 is 16 amino acids. The CDR3 here is CASSQDPGQGTYGYTF. DNA for the CDR3: TGTGCCAGCAGCCAAGACCCGGGACAGGGAACCTATGGCTACACCTTC.

This clonotype was seen only a few times. V is TRBV11-2 and J is TRBJ1-5; D is uncertain. CDR3 length: 15 residues. Germline V gene sequence: CDR1 SGHAT, CDR2 FQNNGV. Trimming took 1 base from V and 4 from J, leaving 11 bases between them. In nucleotides, the CDR3 is TGTGCCAGCAGCTTAGGTAGGCAGCCTAATCAGCCCCAGCATTTT. Its protein product is CASSLGRQPNQPQHF.

This clonotype was seen a few times. This chain connects TRBV6-1 to TRBJ1-5; D is possibly TRBD1 (5 bases). Germline CDR1 reads MNHNS; CDR2 reads SASEGT. V gave up 5 bases and J gave up 7 bases, with 18 bases separating them. CDR3 length: 15 residues. The CDR3 here is CASSPDTGGGQPQHF. DNA for the CDR3: TGTGCCAGCAGTCCGGACACCGGGGGAGGACAGCCCCAGCATTTT.

This clonotype was recorded many times. The chain combines TRBV4-2 with TRBJ2-2; D gene ambiguous. Germline loops: CDR1 LGHNA, CDR2 YNFKEQ. Trimming left V 5 bases short and J 3 bases short, with 10 bases between. The CDR3 contains 14 residues. CDR3 loop: CASSADQHTGELFF. CDR3 in DNA: TGTGCCAGCAGCGCCGACCAACACACCGGGGAGCTGTTTTTT.

This clonotype occurred many times. The V and J genes are TRBV13 and TRBJ2-5, with 8 bases lining up with TRBD2. The CDR3 spans 16 residues. The V and J ends lost 4 bases and 5 bases, in that order; junction bases with no gene match: 12. CDR1 is PRHDT and CDR2 is FYEKMQ in the germline V gene (reference sequence). CDR3 protein: CASSWKSGRGEETQYF. The CDR3 coding sequence is TGTGCCAGCAGCTGGAAGAGCGGGAGAGGGGAGGAGACCCAGTACTTC. Based on the CDR3 plus reference TRBV13 and TRBJ2-5, the full variable domain is AAGVIQSPRHLIKEKRETATLKCYPIPRHDTVYWYQQGPGQDPQFLISFYEKMQSDKGSIPDRFSAQQFSDYHSELNMSSLELGDSALYFCASSWKSGRGEETQYFGPGTRLLVL.

The V and J genes are TRBV4-1 and TRBJ2-2; no firm D call. In germline, CDR1 is MGHRA, CDR2 YSYEKL. The CDR3 has 15 residues. Trimming removed 4 bases at V and 0 bases at J, with 9 bases between. DNA of the CDR3: TGCGCCAGCAGCCCCGAGGAAGCGAACACCGGGGAGCTGTTTTTT. Amino acid sequence: CASSPEEANTGELFF.

The chain has TRBV12-3 or TRBV12-4 and TRBJ1-1; D might be TRBD1 (6 bases). CDR3 length equals 13 residues. V was pared by 7 bases and J by 5 bases, with 14 bases between. CDR3 nucleotide sequence: TGTGCCAGCAAAAATCCCAGGGGTACTGAAGCTTTCTTT. Its translation: CASKNPRGTEAFF.

The chain is built from TRBV7-2 and TRBJ1-1; weak D call: TRBD1 (5 bases). Trimming took 6 bases from V and 4 from J, leaving 24 bases between them. Per germline, CDR1 SGHTA and CDR2 FQGNSA. The length of the CDR3 is 17 residues. The CDR3 sequence is CASSYVPIGGRLTEAFF. The CDR3 bases are TGTGCCAGCAGTTACGTACCCATTGGGGGGAGGCTCACTGAAGCTTTCTTT.

This clonotype was recorded many times. J is TRBJ2-1 and V is TRBV18; D remains unclear. V was trimmed by 3 bases and J by 2 bases, leaving 11 bases between them. Germline CDR1 and CDR2: KGHSH and LQKENI. This CDR3 is built from 15 residues. The DNA for the CDR3 is TGTGCCAGCTCACCGTCTCGAGTCGCCTACAATGAGCAGTTCTTC. Protein product: CASSPSRVAYNEQFF.

A few counts support this clonotype. CDR3 coding DNA: TGCGCCAGCAGCCGAATGTGGGTCTCCGGAAACACCATATATTTT. Residues: CASSRMWVSGNTIYF. The chain has TRBV4-1 and TRBJ1-3; no definite D call. Germline assignment: CDR1 MGHRA and CDR2 YSYEKL. The length of the CDR3 is 15 residues. Trimming removed 4 bases from V and 4 bases from J, with 14 bases in between.

The rearrangement uses TRBV6-5 and TRBJ2-2; 10 nucleotides agree with TRBD2. Unmatched junction bases numbered 8, after V lost 5 bases and J lost 2 bases. The CDR3 is 17 amino acids. Germline CDR1 is MNHEY and CDR2 is SVGAGI. The CDR3 nucleotides are TGTGCCAGCAGTCACCTAGCGGGGGCCCTTAACACCGGGGAGCTGTTTTTT. It is translated as CASSHLAGALNTGELFF.

This clonotype was seen a few times. The V gene is TRBV20-1, the J gene TRBJ1-1; unclear D gene. This CDR3 region has 12 residues. In germline, CDR1 is DFQATT, CDR2 SNEGSKA (reference sequence). The V gene lost 3 bases and the J gene lost 11 bases, with 16 bases spanning the gap. The CDR3 protein is CSARGLGSGAFF. The CDR3, as DNA: TGCAGTGCTAGGGGTCTGGGGTCGGGCGCTTTCTTT.

This clonotype was detected only a few times. The genes are TRBV6-2 or TRBV6-3 and TRBJ2-1; weak D call: TRBD2 (7 bases). This CDR3 contains 15 residues. CDR1 is MNHEY, CDR2 SVGEGT, per germline. Deletions cut 1 base from V and 6 bases from J, with 13 bases between. The CDR3 loop is CASSYYAGAGNEQFF. DNA of the CDR3: TGTGCCAGCAGTTACTATGCGGGGGCGGGCAATGAGCAGTTCTTC.

In its sample, this clonotype was seen a few times. For the CDR3, the DNA is TGTGCCATCAGTGAGGGTTTGGGTAATTCACCCCTCCACTTT. Amino acids: CAISEGLGNSPLHF. The V and J genes are TRBV10-3 and TRBJ1-6, with D unclear. CDR1 ENHRY and CDR2 SYGVKD come from the germline V gene. The CDR3 totals 14 residues. Between the trimmed V and J ends, which lost 2 bases and 6 bases, there was a span of 8 bases.